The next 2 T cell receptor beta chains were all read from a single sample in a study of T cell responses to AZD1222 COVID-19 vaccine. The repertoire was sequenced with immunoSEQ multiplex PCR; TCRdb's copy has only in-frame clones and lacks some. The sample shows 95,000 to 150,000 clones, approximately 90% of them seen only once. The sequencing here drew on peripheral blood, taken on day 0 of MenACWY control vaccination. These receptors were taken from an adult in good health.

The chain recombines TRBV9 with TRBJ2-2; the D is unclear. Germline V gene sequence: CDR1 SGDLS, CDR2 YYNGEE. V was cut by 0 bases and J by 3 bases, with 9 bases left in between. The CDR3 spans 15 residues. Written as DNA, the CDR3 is TGTGCCAGCAGCGTAGTTCAGGCTCACACCGGGGAGCTGTTTTTT. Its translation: CASSVVQAHTGELFF.

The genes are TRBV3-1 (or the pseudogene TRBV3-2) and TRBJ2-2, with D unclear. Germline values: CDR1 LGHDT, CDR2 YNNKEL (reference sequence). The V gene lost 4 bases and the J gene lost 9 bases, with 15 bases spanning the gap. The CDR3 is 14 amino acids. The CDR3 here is CASSPTRASWELFF. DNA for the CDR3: TGTGCCAGCAGCCCAACCCGGGCTTCCTGGGAGCTGTTTTTT.